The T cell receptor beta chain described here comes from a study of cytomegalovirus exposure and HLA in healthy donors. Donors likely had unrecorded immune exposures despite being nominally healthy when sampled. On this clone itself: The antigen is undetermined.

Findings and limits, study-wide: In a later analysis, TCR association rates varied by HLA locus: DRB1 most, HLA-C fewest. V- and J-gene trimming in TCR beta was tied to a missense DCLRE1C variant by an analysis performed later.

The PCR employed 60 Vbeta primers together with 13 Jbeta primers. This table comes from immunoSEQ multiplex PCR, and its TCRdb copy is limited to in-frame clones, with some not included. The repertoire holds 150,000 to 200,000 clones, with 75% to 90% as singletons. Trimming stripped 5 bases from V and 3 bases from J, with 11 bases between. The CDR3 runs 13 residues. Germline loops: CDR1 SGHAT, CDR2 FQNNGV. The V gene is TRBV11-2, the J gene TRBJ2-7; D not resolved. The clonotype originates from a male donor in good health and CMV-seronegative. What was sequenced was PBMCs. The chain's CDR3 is CASSARHHYEQYF. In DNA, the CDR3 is TGTGCCAGCAGCGCCAGACATCACTACGAGCAGTACTTC.